This TCR beta chain was sequenced for a study of blood T cell repertoires in COVID-19. Whole-study context: Sites across the United States, Italy and Spain contributed samples from acute and convalescent COVID-19.

Only in-frame clones appear in the TCRdb table, and some are missing; sequencing was by immunoSEQ multiplex PCR. Here the sample spans about 260,000 clones, almost 85% being singletons. This CDR3 contains 15 residues. V was shortened by 3 bases and J by 1 base, with 13 bases between the two germline ends. Germline V gene lookup returns CDR1 SGDLS and CDR2 YYNGEE. The gene calls are TRBV9 and TRBJ1-1, with D possibly matching TRBD1 (5 bases). The specimen was peripheral blood. The sequence was collected from a woman aged 80 or over with acute or convalescent COVID-19. The CDR3 protein is CASSALPGPNTEAFF. The CDR3 DNA is TGTGCCAGCAGCGCACTGCCAGGGCCGAACACTGAAGCTTTCTTT.